This TCR beta chain was recovered during a study of CD8 T cells in ankylosing spondylitis. General study findings and limits: Within ankylosing spondylitis blood, a TCR beta motif made up of roughly eight highly homologous variants appeared to be characteristic.

One entry per CDR3 protein, called by TCRdb with MiXCR from the 5' RACE reads. The repertoire holds about 450,000 distinct CDR3 sequences, with roughly a quarter as singletons. This clonotype was counted a few times. Its target is not known. The CDR3 length is 14 residues. Germline V gene lookup returns CDR1 SGHRS and CDR2 YFSETQ. V dropped 0 bases and J dropped 8 bases, with 12 bases sitting between them. The clonotype originates from a male donor with ankylosing spondylitis. The genes are TRBV5-1 and TRBJ2-4, with D perhaps matching TRBD1 (7 bases). Sequencing used blood, either unsorted or a sorted T cell fraction (not recorded which). CDR3 nucleotide sequence: TGCGCCAGCAGCTTGGGGCAGGGGGAGGACATTCAGTACTTC. Translating gives CASSLGQGEDIQYF. The entire variable domain, with the rest obtained from reference TRBV5-1 and TRBJ2-4, is as follows: KAGVTQTPRYLIKTRGQQVTLSCSPISGHRSVSWYQQTPGQGLQFLFEYFSETQRNKGNFPGRFSGRQFSNSRSEMNVSTLELGDSALYLCASSLGQGEDIQYFGAGTRLSVL.